A single sample is the source of the 31 T cell receptor beta chains below, sequenced in a study of T-cell reconstitution after alpha-beta-depleted transplantation in children. Unique molecular identifiers were built into the TCRbeta library. MiXCR, applied by TCRdb to the PCR reads, yields one record per CDR3 protein. The sample comprises about 240,000 distinct CDR3 sequences, roughly 26% of which are singletons, and around 2.5% rests with the top ten. The sequencing here drew on PBMCs, taken before TCRalphabeta/CD19-depleted stem cell transplant. These receptors all come from a girl aged 2 to 9 with Fanconi anemia, due to receive a stem cell transplant.

The genes are TRBV20-1 and TRBJ2-1; no clear D. The CDR3 is made up of 13 amino acids. Between the trimmed V and J ends, which lost 1 base and 0 bases, there was a span of 4 bases. Looked up from germline, CDR1 is DFQATT and CDR2 is SNEGSKA (reference sequence). The CDR3 reads CSARGVSYNEQFF. The CDR3 DNA is TGCAGTGCTAGAGGGGTCTCCTACAATGAGCAGTTCTTC.

This clonotype has only a few counts. The genes are TRBV7-2 and TRBJ2-3; 13 bases agree with TRBD2. Trimming removed 5 bases from V and 4 bases from J; junction bases left unmatched: 9. The germline V gene has CDR1 SGHTA and CDR2 FQGNSA. The CDR3 runs to 17 residues. CDR3 residues: CASSGRTSGSIADTQYF. CDR3 DNA sequence: TGTGCCAGCAGCGGACGGACTAGCGGGAGCATAGCAGATACGCAGTATTTT.

This chain links TRBV29-1 with TRBJ2-1; a possible D gene is TRBD2 (5 bases). In germline, CDR1 is SQVTM, CDR2 ANQGSEA. The length of the CDR3 is 15 residues. Trimming cost V 4 bases and J 2 bases, with 15 bases left between them. CDR3 loop: CSVGGRLATYNEQFF. For the CDR3, the DNA is TGCAGCGTTGGGGGAAGGCTAGCTACCTACAATGAGCAGTTCTTC.

Ten or more counts support this clonotype. This chain joins TRBV28 and TRBJ2-7, with D tentatively TRBD1 or TRBD2 (5 bases each). CDR3 size: 14 residues. Trimming cost V 5 bases and J 0 bases, with 11 bases left between them. Germline V gene sequence: CDR1 MDHEN, CDR2 SYDVKM. CDR3 DNA sequence: TGTGCCAGCAGTGGGACGGAAAGCTCCTACGAGCAGTACTTC. This translates into CASSGTESSYEQYF.

This clonotype was recorded many times. This chain links TRBV27 with TRBJ2-3; D unclear. Trimming cost V 3 bases and J 1 base, with 5 bases left between them. This CDR3 region has 13 residues. From germline, CDR1 is MNHEY and CDR2 SMNVEV (reference sequence). The CDR3 loop is CASSFMGTDTQYF. The DNA for the CDR3 is TGTGCCAGCAGTTTTATGGGCACAGATACGCAGTATTTT.

The rearrangement links TRBV5-6 to TRBJ2-5; a weak D match, TRBD1 (6 bases). This CDR3 is 19 amino acids long. Germline V CDR1 and CDR2: SGHDT, YYEEEE. V lost 3 bases and J 1 base, leaving 25 bases between the germline ends. CDR3 loop: CASSYRIRFHGTTQETQYF. For the CDR3, the DNA is TGTGCCAGCAGCTACCGAATACGCTTTCACGGGACAACCCAAGAGACCCAGTACTTC. The full variable domain, with the rest looked up from reference TRBV5-6 and TRBJ2-5, is DAGVTQSPTHLIKTRGQQVTLRCSPKSGHDTVSWYQQALGQGPQFIFQYYEEEERQRGNFPDRFSGHQFPNYSSELNVNALLLGDSALYLCASSYRIRFHGTTQETQYFGPGTRLLVL.

CDR3 nucleotide sequence: TGCAGTGCTAGAGAGTGGGACAAATACGAGCAGTACTTC. Protein sequence: CSAREWDKYEQYF. The chain links TRBV20-1 to TRBJ2-7, with a tentative D call TRBD1 (6 bases). There are 13 residues in the CDR3. Germline V gene lookup returns CDR1 DFQATT and CDR2 SNEGSKA (reference sequence). Trimming left V 0 bases short and J 4 bases short, with 10 bases between.

In its sample, this clonotype was seen many times. The V gene is TRBV20-1, the J gene TRBJ2-6; D may match TRBD1 or TRBD2 (5 bases each). V lost 7 bases to trimming and J lost 0 bases, with 19 bases between them. Germline V CDR1 and CDR2: DFQATT, SNEGSKA (reference sequence). The CDR3 contains 17 residues. CDR3 coding DNA: TGCAGTGTCGTGGGACGCCACCGTTACTCTGGGGCCAACGTCCTGACTTTC. Translating gives CSVVGRHRYSGANVLTF.

This clonotype was observed many times. This chain connects TRBV12-3 or TRBV12-4 to TRBJ2-7, with D possibly matching TRBD1 (5 bases). This CDR3 region has 13 residues. Between the trimmed V and J ends, which lost 5 bases and 0 bases, there was a span of 8 bases. The DNA of the CDR3 is TGTGCCAGCAGTCCAGACAGCTCCTACGAGCAGTACTTC. This sequence encodes CASSPDSSYEQYF.

This clonotype was seen at least ten times. The V gene is TRBV10-2, the J gene TRBJ2-1; TRBD2 aligns across 8 bases. Germline CDR1 is WSHSY and CDR2 is SAAADI. The CDR3 is made up of 14 amino acids. With 4 bases clipped from V and 8 bases from J, the junction kept 7 bases outside the gene matches. The DNA of the CDR3 is TGCGCCAGCAGTGGGACTAGCCCTTGGGATGAGCAGTTCTTC. Translation: CASSGTSPWDEQFF.

The chain combines TRBV2 with TRBJ2-1; no definite D call. Germline V gene sequence: CDR1 SNHLY, CDR2 FYNNEI. Trimming shortened V by 5 bases and J by 14 bases, and 4 bases separated the two germline ends. CDR3 size: 8 residues. The CDR3: CASSREFF. The CDR3 DNA reads TGTGCCAGCAGTAGGGAGTTCTTC.

This clonotype has more than one count but fewer than ten. The J gene is TRBJ2-1, the V gene TRBV7-9; a weak D match, TRBD2 (6 bases). The germline CDR1 and CDR2 sequences are SEHNR and FQNEAQ (reference sequence). The V gene lost 2 bases and the J gene lost 7 bases, with 12 bases spanning the gap. CDR3 length: 14 amino acids. The CDR3 sequence is CASSLWRDRNEQFF. For the CDR3, the DNA is TGTGCCAGCAGCTTATGGCGGGATAGGAATGAGCAGTTCTTC.

This clonotype was picked up many times. The CDR3 is CSARVGTVVYGANVLTF. CDR3 in DNA: TGCAGTGCTAGGGTGGGGACAGTGGTTTATGGGGCCAACGTCCTGACTTTC. The chain has TRBV20-1 and TRBJ2-6; 7 bases match TRBD1. With 3 bases clipped from V and 3 bases from J, the junction kept 11 bases outside the gene matches. CDR1 and CDR2 from the germline V gene are DFQATT and SNEGSKA (reference sequence). The CDR3 covers 17 residues.

J is TRBJ2-3 and V is TRBV10-3; TRBD2 might be the D (6 bases). Trimming stripped 11 bases from V and 5 bases from J, with 20 bases between. There are 14 residues in the CDR3. CDR1 is ENHRY and CDR2 is SYGVKD in the germline V gene. CDR3 DNA: TGTGCCGGGTCCGACGGACCGGAGGGAGATACGCAGTATTTT. Translating it yields CAGSDGPEGDTQYF.

This clonotype was seen many times. The chain's CDR3 is CSASVDSHTDTQYF. Here the CDR3 DNA reads TGCAGTGCTAGTGTGGACAGCCACACAGATACGCAGTATTTT. The chain combines TRBV20-1 with TRBJ2-3; weak D call: TRBD1 (6 bases). The CDR3 runs 14 residues. V lost 3 bases and J lost 2, with 12 bases in between. Germline V gene sequence: CDR1 DFQATT, CDR2 SNEGSKA (reference sequence).

This CDR3 is CASRGLAGVTYVETQYF. The DNA for the CDR3 is TGCGCCAGCAGGGGACTAGCGGGAGTAACGTACGTAGAGACCCAGTACTTC. The chain couples TRBV5-1 to TRBJ2-5; 14 nucleotides line up with TRBD2. Per germline, CDR1 SGHRS and CDR2 YFSETQ. The CDR3 is 17 residues long. With V trimmed by 5 bases and J by 4 bases, 10 bases remained unmatched.

J is TRBJ2-5 and V is TRBV6-2 or TRBV6-3; D gene ambiguous. The CDR3 is made up of 17 amino acids. In germline, CDR1 is MNHEY, CDR2 SVGEGT. V lost 6 bases, J lost 7 bases, and 27 bases lay in between. In DNA form, the CDR3 reads TGTGCCAGCAGCCCACAGTTCACCCCAGCTGAGAGAGGGACCCAGTACTTC. Protein product: CASSPQFTPAERGTQYF.

This clonotype has a handful of counts. The V call is TRBV7-9, the J call TRBJ2-7; 9 bases map to TRBD1. V trimming: 7 bases; J trimming: 3 bases; junction bases outside the gene matches: 7. Germline CDR1 SEHNR, CDR2 FQNEAQ (reference sequence). The CDR3 totals 14 residues. The CDR3 sequence is CASTRTGEGYEQYF. DNA of the CDR3: TGTGCCAGCACCCGGACAGGGGAGGGCTACGAGCAGTACTTC.

This chain uses TRBV29-1 with TRBJ2-1, with no clear D. CDR1 is SQVTM, CDR2 ANQGSEA, per germline. The CDR3 has 12 amino acids. V lost 4 bases and J 5 bases, leaving 9 bases between the germline ends. CDR3: CSVVLGNNEQFF. Here the CDR3 DNA reads TGCAGCGTTGTCCTAGGAAACAATGAGCAGTTCTTC.

The J gene is TRBJ1-5, the V gene TRBV18; D is uncertain. The length of the CDR3 is 14 residues. Trimming cost V 3 bases and J 1 base, with 7 bases left between them. CDR1 is KGHSH and CDR2 is LQKENI in the germline V gene. CDR3 in amino acids: CASSPSGSNQPQHF. The CDR3 nucleotides read TGTGCCAGCTCACCTTCTGGGAGCAATCAGCCCCAGCATTTT.

The chain carries TRBV29-1 and TRBJ2-1; D possibly corresponds to TRBD1 (6 bases). Trimming left V 7 bases short and J 0 bases short, with 10 bases between. The CDR3 is 13 amino acids. CDR1 is SQVTM and CDR2 is ANQGSEA in the germline V gene. The CDR3 spells CSGQVSSYNEQFF. The CDR3 DNA is TGCAGCGGACAGGTTAGCTCCTACAATGAGCAGTTCTTC.

This clonotype has only a few counts. The V call is TRBV10-3, the J call TRBJ2-1, with 11 bases aligning to TRBD2. CDR3 length: 15 amino acids. J was trimmed by 8 bases and V by 3 bases; bases with no gene match: 6. Germline-derived CDR1 and CDR2 are ENHRY and SYGVKD. CDR3 amino acids: CAISELAGGPHEQFF. The DNA of the CDR3 is TGTGCCATCAGTGAATTAGCGGGAGGGCCTCATGAGCAGTTCTTC.

The rearrangement links TRBV15 to TRBJ2-2; D not certain. The CDR3 loop spans 17 amino acids. Per germline, CDR1 LNHNV and CDR2 YYDKDF (reference sequence). V was cut by 5 bases and J by 1 base, with 17 bases left in between. CDR3 nucleotide sequence: TGTGCCACCAGCGTTATATTACCGGTTTTGAACACCGGGGAGCTGTTTTTT. This gives the protein CATSVILPVLNTGELFF. The variable domain in full, completed from reference TRBV15 and TRBJ2-2, reads DAMVIQNPRYQVTQFGKPVTLSCSQTLNHNVMYWYQQKSSQAPKLLFHYYDKDFNNEADTPDNFQSRRPNTSFCFLDIRSPGLGDTAMYLCATSVILPVLNTGELFFGEGSRLTVL.

This clonotype was seen many times. This chain connects TRBV7-9 to TRBJ2-1; D unclear. Germline CDR1 is SEHNR and CDR2 is FQNEAQ (reference sequence). The CDR3 totals 14 residues. V lost 2 bases to trimming and J lost 0 bases, with 5 bases between them. CDR3 nucleotides: TGTGCCAGCAGCTTAATGTCCTCCTACAATGAGCAGTTCTTC. Its translation is CASSLMSSYNEQFF.

The chain is built from TRBV29-1 and TRBJ2-3; D unresolved. From germline, CDR1 is SQVTM and CDR2 ANQGSEA. Trimming pared 5 bases from V and 4 bases from J, leaving 10 bases between. The CDR3 loop spans 12 amino acids. CDR3 in amino acids: CSVKAPADTQYF. CDR3 DNA: TGCAGCGTTAAAGCCCCGGCAGATACGCAGTATTTT.

This clonotype was detected a few times. V is TRBV18 and J is TRBJ2-5; D could derive from TRBD1 or TRBD2 (6 bases each). The germline CDR1 and CDR2 sequences are KGHSH and LQKENI. The CDR3 runs to 15 residues. V was cut by 2 bases and J by 2 bases, with 12 bases left in between. CDR3 residues: CASSPTIGGQETQYF. The CDR3 DNA sequence: TGTGCCAGCTCACCAACAATAGGGGGGCAAGAGACCCAGTACTTC.

J is TRBJ2-1 and V is TRBV14, with D unclear. Trimming removed 1 base from V and 5 bases from J, with 6 bases in between. CDR1 and CDR2 from the germline V gene are SGHDN and FVKESK. The CDR3 sequence is 13 residues long. CDR3 amino acids: CASSQARNNEQFF. In DNA form, the CDR3 reads TGTGCCAGCAGCCAAGCGAGGAACAATGAGCAGTTCTTC.

J is TRBJ2-3 and V is TRBV29-1; TRBD2 matches at 11 bases. The germline V gene has CDR1 SQVTM and CDR2 ANQGSEA. The CDR3 sequence is 20 residues long. J gave up 0 bases and V 1 base, and 15 bases lay outside the gene matches. CDR3 coding DNA: TGCAGCGTTGAAGGGGGTCTTGGGACTAGCGGAACTATTAGCACAGATACGCAGTATTTT. Its translation is CSVEGGLGTSGTISTDTQYF.

This clonotype appeared many times. The gene calls are TRBV29-1 and TRBJ2-5; D is undetermined. Germline-derived CDR1 and CDR2 are SQVTM and ANQGSEA. This CDR3 has 12 residues. V lost 0 bases, J lost 5 bases, and 7 bases lay in between. The CDR3 protein is CSVEEGHETQYF. DNA of the CDR3: TGCAGCGTTGAAGAGGGCCACGAGACCCAGTACTTC. Variable domain in full (rest from reference TRBV29-1 and TRBJ2-5): SAVISQKPSRDICQRGTSLTIQCQVDSQVTMMFWYRQQPGQSLTLIATANQGSEATYESGFVIDKFPISRPNLTFSTLTVSNMSPEDSSIYLCSVEEGHETQYFGPGTRLLVL.

This clonotype showed up many times. The chain is built from TRBV14 and TRBJ2-1, with TRBD1 matching 7 bases. J lost 4 bases, V lost 3 bases, and 6 bases had no gene match. Per germline, CDR1 SGHDN and CDR2 FVKESK. The CDR3 extends over 15 amino acids. In nucleotides, the CDR3 is TGTGCCAGCAGCCAGTTCCGGACAGGTTACAATGAGCAGTTCTTC. The encoded protein is CASSQFRTGYNEQFF.

The genes are TRBV20-1 and TRBJ1-2; the D is unclear. Germline CDR1 DFQATT, CDR2 SNEGSKA (reference sequence). The V end lost 5 bases, the J end lost 2 bases, and 3 bases lay between the germline ends. The CDR3 covers 10 residues. The CDR3 sequence is CSAQNYGYTF. The DNA for the CDR3 is TGCAGTGCTCAGAACTATGGCTACACCTTC.